This T cell receptor beta chain came from a study of cytomegalovirus exposure and HLA in healthy donors. Regarding the study as a whole: The study reported that TCR beta sequences accurately predicted HLA-A and HLA-B alleles in most subjects. The study put around 180 TCR beta chains on its list as cytomegalovirus-associated.

In regard to this clone: Its antigen is unknown.

The PCR had 60 Vbeta and 13 Jbeta primers. Using immunoSEQ multiplex PCR, the repertoire was profiled, and TCRdb retains in-frame clones only, with some absent. The sample shows 100,000 to 150,000 clones, 81% of them seen only once. The TCR sequence derives from a woman aged 40 to 50 in good health and CMV-seropositive. The specimen sequenced was PBMCs.

The CDR3 spells CAISEDLAEITYEQYF. DNA for the CDR3: TGTGCCATCAGTGAGGACCTAGCGGAAATTACCTACGAGCAGTACTTC. The rearrangement uses TRBV10-3 and TRBJ2-7; TRBD2 aligns across 7 bases. The V and J ends lost 2 bases and 2 bases, in that order; junction bases with no gene match: 9. Germline V lookup: CDR1 ENHRY, CDR2 SYGVKD. CDR3 length: 16 amino acids.